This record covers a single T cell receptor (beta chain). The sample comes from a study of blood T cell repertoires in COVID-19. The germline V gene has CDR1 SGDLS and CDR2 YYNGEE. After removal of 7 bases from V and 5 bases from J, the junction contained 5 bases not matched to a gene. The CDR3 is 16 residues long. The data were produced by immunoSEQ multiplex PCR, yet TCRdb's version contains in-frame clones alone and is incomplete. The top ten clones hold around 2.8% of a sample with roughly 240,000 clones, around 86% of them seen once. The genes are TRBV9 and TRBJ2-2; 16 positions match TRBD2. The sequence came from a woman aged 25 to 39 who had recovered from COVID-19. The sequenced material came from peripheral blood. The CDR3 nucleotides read TGTGCCAGCCGAGGGACTAGCGGGGGGGTTACCGGGGAGCTGTTTTTT. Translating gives CASRGTSGGVTGELFF.